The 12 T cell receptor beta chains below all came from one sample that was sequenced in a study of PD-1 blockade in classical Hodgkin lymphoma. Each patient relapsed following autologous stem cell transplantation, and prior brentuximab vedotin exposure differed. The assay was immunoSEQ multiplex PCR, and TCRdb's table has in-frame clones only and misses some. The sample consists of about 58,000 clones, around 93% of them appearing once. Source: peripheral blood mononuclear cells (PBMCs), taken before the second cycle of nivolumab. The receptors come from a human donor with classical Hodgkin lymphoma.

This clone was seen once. The CDR3 nucleotides read TGTGCCAGCAGCTCAGGGGAGTATTACGAGCAGTACTTC. It translates to CASSSGEYYEQYF. The rearrangement uses TRBV7-9 and TRBJ2-7; the D gene is possibly TRBD1 (6 bases). The CDR3 loop spans 13 amino acids. Per germline, CDR1 SEHNR and CDR2 FQNEAQ (reference sequence). V was pared by 4 bases and J by 4 bases, with 11 bases between. The variable domain in full, completed from reference TRBV7-9 and TRBJ2-7, reads DTGVSQNPRHKITKRGQNVTFRCDPISEHNRLYWYRQTLGQGPEFLTYFQNEAQLEKSRLLSDRFSAERPKGSFSTLEIQRTEQGDSAMYLCASSSGEYYEQYFGPGTRLTVT.

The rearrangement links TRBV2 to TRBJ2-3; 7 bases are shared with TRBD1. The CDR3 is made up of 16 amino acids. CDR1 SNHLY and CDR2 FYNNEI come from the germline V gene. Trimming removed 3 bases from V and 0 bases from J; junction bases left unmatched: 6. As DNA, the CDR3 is TGTGCCAGCAGTGAGAGAAGGACAGGTAGCACAGATACGCAGTATTTT. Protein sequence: CASSERRTGSTDTQYF.

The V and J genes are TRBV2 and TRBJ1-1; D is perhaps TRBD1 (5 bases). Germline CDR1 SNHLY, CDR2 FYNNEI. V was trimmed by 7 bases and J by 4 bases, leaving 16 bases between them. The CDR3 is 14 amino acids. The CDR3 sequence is CASNSGVGFTEAFF. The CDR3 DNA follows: TGTGCCAGCAACTCGGGGGTCGGGTTCACTGAAGCTTTCTTT.

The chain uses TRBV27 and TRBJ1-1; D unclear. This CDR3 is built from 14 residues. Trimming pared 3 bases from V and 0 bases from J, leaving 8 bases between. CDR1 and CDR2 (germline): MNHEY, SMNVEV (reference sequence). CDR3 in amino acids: CASSFLGMNTEAFF. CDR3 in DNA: TGTGCCAGCAGTTTCCTGGGCATGAACACTGAAGCTTTCTTT.

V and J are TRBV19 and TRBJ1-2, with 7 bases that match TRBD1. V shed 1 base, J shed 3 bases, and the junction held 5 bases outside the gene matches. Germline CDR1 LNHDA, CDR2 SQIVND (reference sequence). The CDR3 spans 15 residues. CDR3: CASSIVQGQDYGYTF. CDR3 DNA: TGTGCCAGTAGTATAGTACAGGGGCAAGACTATGGCTACACCTTC.

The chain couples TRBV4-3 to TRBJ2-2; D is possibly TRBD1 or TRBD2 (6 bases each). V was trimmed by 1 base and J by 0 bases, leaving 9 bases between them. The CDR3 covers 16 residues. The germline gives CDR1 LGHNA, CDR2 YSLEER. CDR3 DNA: TGCGCCAGCAGCCAAGTCGGGGGCCCGAACACCGGGGAGCTGTTTTTT. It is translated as CASSQVGGPNTGELFF.

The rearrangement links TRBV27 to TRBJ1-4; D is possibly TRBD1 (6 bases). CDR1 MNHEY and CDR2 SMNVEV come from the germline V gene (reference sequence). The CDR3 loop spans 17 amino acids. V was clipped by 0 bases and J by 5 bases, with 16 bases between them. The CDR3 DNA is TGTGCCAGCAGTTTATCGGGGGGGGGCCAGGGGAATGAAAAACTGTTTTTT. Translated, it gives CASSLSGGGQGNEKLFF. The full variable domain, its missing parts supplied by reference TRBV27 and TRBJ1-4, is EAQVTQNPRYLITVTGKKLTVTCSQNMNHEYMSWYRQDPGLGLRQIYYSMNVEVTDKGDVPEGYKVSRKEKRNFPLILESPSPNQTSLYFCASSLSGGGQGNEKLFFGSGTQLSVL.

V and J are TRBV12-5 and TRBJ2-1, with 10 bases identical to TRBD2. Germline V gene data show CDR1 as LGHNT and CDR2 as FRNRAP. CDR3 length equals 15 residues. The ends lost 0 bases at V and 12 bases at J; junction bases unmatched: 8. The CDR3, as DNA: TGTGCTAGTGGTTTGGTTGCGGTAGCGGGGGGAAGGCAGTTCTTC. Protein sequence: CASGLVAVAGGRQFF.

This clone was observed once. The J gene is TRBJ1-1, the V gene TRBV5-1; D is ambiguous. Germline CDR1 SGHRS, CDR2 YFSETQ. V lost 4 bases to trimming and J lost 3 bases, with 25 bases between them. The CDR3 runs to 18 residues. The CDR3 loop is CASSPSLDPGSGYTEAFF. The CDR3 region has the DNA TGCGCCAGCAGCCCCTCACTCGATCCCGGGTCGGGGTACACTGAAGCTTTCTTT.

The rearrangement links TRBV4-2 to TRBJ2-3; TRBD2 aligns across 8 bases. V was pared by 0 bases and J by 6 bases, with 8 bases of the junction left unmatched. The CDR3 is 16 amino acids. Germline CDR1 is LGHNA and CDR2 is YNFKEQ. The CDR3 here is CASSQDYGTSIDTQYF. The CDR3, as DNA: TGTGCCAGCAGCCAAGATTACGGGACTAGTATTGATACGCAGTATTTT.

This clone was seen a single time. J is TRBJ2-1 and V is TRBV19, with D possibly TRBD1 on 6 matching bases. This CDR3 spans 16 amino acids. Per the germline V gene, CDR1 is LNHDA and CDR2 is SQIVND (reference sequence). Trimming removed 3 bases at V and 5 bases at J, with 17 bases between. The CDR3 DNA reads TGTGCCAGTAGTATTTTTTCCCCGGGACAAGACAATGAGCAGTTCTTC. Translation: CASSIFSPGQDNEQFF.

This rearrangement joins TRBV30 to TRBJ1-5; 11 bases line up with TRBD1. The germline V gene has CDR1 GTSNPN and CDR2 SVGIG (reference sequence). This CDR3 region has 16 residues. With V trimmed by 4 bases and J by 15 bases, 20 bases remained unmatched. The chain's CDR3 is CAWMVCSGTGGGRRHF. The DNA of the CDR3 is TGTGCCTGGATGGTTTGTTCCGGGACAGGGGGAGGACGGAGGCATTTT. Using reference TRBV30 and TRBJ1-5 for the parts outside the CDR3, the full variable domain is SQTIHQWPATLVQPVGSPLSLECTVEGTSNPNLYWYRQAAGRGLQLLFYSVGIGQISSEVPQNLSASRPQDRQFILSSKKLLLSDSGFYLCAWMVCSGTGGGRRHFGDGTRLSIL.